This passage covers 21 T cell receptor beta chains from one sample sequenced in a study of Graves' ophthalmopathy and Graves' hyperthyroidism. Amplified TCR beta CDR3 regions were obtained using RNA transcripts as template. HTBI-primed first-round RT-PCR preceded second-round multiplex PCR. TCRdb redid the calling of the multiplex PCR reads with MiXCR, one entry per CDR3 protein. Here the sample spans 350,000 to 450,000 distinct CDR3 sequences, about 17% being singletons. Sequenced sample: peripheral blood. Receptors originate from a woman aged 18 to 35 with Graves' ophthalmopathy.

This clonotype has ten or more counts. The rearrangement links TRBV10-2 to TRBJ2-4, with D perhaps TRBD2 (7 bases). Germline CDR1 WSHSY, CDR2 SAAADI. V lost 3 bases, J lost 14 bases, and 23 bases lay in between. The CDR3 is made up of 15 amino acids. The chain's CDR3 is CASSDLGGGMSREYF. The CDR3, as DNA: TGCGCCAGCAGTGATTTAGGGGGGGGAATGTCCCGTGAGTACTTC.

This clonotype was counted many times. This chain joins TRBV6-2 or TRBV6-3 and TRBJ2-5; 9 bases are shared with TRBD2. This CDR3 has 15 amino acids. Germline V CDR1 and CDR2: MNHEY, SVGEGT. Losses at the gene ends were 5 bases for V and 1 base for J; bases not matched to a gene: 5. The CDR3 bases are TGTGCCAGCAGTCCACTTAGCGGGAGCCAAGAGACCCAGTACTTC. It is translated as CASSPLSGSQETQYF.

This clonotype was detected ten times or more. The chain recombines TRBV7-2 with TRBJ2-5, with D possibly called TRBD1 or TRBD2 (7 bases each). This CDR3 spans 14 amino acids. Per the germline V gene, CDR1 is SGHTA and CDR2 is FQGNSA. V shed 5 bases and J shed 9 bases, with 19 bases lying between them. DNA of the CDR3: TGTGCCAGCAGCCAGCGGGACTCCCAGGGGGCCCAGTACTTC. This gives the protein CASSQRDSQGAQYF.

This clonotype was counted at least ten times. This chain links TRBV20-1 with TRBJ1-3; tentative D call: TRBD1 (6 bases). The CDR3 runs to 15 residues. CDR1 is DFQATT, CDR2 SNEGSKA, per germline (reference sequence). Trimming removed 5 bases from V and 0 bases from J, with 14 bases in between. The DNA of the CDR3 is TGCAGTGCTCACATCACAGGGAGCTCTGGAAACACCATATATTTT. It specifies CSAHITGSSGNTIYF.

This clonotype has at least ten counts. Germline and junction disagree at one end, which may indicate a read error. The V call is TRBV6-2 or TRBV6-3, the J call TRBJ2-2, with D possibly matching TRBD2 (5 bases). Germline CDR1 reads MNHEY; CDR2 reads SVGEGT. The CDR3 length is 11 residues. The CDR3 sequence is CASSFTGDLFF. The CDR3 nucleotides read TGTGCCAGCAGTTTTACCGGGGATCTGTTTTTT.

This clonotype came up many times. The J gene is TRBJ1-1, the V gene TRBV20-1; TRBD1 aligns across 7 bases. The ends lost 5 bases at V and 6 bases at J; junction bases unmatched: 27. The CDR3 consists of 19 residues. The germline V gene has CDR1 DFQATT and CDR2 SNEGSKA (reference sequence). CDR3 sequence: CSAPTRPGQGGDSLAEAFF. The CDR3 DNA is TGCAGTGCTCCAACGCGGCCGGGGCAGGGGGGAGACTCACTGGCTGAAGCTTTCTTT.

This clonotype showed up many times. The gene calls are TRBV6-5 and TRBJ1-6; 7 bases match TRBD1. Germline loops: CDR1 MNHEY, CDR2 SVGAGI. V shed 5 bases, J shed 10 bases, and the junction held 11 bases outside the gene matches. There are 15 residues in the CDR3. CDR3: CASSLDKGARSPLHF. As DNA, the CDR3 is TGTGCCAGCAGTCTAGATAAGGGGGCGCGATCACCCCTCCACTTT.

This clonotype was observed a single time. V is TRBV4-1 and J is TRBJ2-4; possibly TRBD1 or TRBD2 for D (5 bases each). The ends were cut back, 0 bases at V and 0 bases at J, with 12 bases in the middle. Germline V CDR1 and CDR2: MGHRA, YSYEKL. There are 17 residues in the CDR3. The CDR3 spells CASSQEWGTIAKNIQYF. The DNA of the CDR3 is TGCGCCAGCAGCCAAGAATGGGGGACCATAGCCAAAAACATTCAGTACTTC.

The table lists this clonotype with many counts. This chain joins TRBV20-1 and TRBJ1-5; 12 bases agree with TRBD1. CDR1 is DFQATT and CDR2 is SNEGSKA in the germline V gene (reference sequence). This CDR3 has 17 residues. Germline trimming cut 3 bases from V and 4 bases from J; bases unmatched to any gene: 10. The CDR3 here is CSARGTGGRRGNQPQHF. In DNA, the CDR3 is TGCAGTGCTAGGGGGACAGGGGGCCGCCGGGGGAATCAGCCCCAGCATTTT.

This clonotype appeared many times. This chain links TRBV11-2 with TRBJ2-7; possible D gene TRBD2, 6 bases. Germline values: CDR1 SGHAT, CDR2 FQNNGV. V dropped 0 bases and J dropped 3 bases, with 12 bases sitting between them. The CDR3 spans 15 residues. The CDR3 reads CASSLDRPGDYEQYF. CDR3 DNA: TGTGCCAGCAGCTTAGATAGGCCGGGGGACTACGAGCAGTACTTC.

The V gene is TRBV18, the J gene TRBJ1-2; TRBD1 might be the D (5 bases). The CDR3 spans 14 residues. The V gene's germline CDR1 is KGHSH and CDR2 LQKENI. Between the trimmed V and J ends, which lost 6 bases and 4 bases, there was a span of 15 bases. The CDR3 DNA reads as TGTGCCAGCTCCGAAGACCAGGGAGGCTATGGCTACACCTTC. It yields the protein CASSEDQGGYGYTF.

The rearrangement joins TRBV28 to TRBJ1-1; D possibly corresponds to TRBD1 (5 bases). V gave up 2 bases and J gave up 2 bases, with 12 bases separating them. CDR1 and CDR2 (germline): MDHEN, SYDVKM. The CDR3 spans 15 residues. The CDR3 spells CASSLLRAENTEAFF. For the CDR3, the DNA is TGTGCCAGCAGTTTACTCAGGGCGGAAAACACTGAAGCTTTCTTT.

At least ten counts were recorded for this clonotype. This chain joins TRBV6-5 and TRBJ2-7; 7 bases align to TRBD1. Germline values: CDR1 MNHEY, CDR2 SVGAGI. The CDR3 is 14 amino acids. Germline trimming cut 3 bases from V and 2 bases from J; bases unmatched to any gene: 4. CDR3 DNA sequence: TGTGCCAGCAGTTATGGGGACAGCGCCTACGAGCAGTACTTC. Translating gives CASSYGDSAYEQYF.

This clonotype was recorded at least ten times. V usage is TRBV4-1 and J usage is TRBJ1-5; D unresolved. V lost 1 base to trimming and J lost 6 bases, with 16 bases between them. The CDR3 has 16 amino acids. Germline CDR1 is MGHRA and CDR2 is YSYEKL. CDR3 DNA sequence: TGCGCCAGCAGCCAAGTAGCATTGGCAGGTGGTCAGCCCCAGCATTTT. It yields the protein CASSQVALAGGQPQHF.

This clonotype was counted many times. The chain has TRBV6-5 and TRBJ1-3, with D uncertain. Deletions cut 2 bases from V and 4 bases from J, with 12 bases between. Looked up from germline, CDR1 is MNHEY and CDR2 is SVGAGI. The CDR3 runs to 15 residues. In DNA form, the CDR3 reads TGTGCCAGCAGTTACCAAGTCAAGGGAGGAAACACCATATATTTT. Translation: CASSYQVKGGNTIYF.

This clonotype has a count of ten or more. CDR3 loop: CASSLGYRASPQHF. The CDR3 DNA follows: TGTGCCAGCAGCTTAGGGTACAGGGCCTCGCCCCAGCATTTT. This rearrangement joins TRBV11-2 to TRBJ1-5, with D tentatively TRBD1 (6 bases). Per germline, CDR1 SGHAT and CDR2 FQNNGV. Trimming took 1 base from V and 9 from J, leaving 13 bases between them. The CDR3 spans 14 residues. Filled out from reference TRBV11-2 and TRBJ1-5, the complete variable domain reads EAGVAQSPRYKIIEKRQSVAFWCNPISGHATLYWYQQILGQGPKLLIQFQNNGVVDDSQLPKDRFSAERLKGVDSTLKIQPAKLEDSAVYLCASSLGYRASPQHFGDGTRLSIL.

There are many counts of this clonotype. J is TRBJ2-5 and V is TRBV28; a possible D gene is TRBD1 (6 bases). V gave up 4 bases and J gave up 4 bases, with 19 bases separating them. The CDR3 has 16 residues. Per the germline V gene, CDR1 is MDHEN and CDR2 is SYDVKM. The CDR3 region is CASSSAHGQMSETQYF. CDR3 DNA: TGTGCCAGCAGTTCCGCCCACGGACAGATGTCAGAGACCCAGTACTTC. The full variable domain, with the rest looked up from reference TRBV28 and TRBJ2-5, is DVKVTQSSRYLVKRTGEKVFLECVQDMDHENMFWYRQDPGLGLRLIYFSYDVKMKEKGDIPEGYSVSREKKERFSLILESASTNQTSMYLCASSSAHGQMSETQYFGPGTRLLVL.

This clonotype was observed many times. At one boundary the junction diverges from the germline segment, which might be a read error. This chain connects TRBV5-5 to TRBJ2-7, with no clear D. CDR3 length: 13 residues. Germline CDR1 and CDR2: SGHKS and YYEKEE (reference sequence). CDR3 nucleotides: TGTGCCAGCAGCTTGGCCCCCTCCTGCGAGCAGTACTTC. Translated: CASSLAPSCEQYF.

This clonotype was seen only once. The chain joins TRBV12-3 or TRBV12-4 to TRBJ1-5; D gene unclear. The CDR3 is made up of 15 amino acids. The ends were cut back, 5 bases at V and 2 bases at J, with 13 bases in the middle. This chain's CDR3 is CASSPREGGNQPQHF. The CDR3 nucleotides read TGTGCCAGCAGTCCCCGGGAGGGAGGCAATCAGCCCCAGCATTTT.

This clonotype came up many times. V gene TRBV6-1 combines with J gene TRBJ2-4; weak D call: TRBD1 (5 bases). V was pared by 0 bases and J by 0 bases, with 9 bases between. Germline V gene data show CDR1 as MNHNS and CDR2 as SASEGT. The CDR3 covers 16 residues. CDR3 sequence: CASSEARTLAKNIQYF. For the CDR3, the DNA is TGTGCCAGCAGTGAAGCCCGGACATTAGCCAAAAACATTCAGTACTTC.

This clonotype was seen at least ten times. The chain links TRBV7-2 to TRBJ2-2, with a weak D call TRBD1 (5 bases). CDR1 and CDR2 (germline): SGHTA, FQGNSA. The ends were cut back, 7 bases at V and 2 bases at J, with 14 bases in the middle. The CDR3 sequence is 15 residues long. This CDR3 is CASTFTGTNTGELFF. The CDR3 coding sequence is TGTGCCAGCACCTTCACAGGAACTAACACCGGGGAGCTGTTTTTT.